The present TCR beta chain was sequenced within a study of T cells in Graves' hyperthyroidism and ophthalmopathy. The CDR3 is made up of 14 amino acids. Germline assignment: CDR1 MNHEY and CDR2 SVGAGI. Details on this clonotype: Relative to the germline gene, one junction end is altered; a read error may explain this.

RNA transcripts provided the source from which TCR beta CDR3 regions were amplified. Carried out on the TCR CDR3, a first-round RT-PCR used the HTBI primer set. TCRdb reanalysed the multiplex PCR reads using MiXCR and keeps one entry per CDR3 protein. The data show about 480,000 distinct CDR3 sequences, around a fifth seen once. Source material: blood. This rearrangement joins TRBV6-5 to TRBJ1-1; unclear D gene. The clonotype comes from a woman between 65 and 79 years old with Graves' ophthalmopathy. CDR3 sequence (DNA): TGTGCCAGCAGTTACTCGAAGGTGGTCCCTGAAGCTTCCTTT. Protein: CASSYSKVVPEASF.